This T cell receptor (beta chain) was captured in a study of blood T cell repertoires in COVID-19. The repertoire was sequenced with immunoSEQ multiplex PCR; TCRdb's copy has only in-frame clones and lacks some. The sample lists about 260,000 clones, around 84% occurring once. The clonotype comes from a woman between 40 and 55 years old who had recovered from COVID-19. Sequencing input: peripheral blood.

The CDR3 nucleotides are TGTGCCAGCAGCCAAGGACAAAGGACAGGGGGCGAGACCCAGTACTTC. Translation gives CASSQGQRTGGETQYF. J is TRBJ2-5 and V is TRBV3-1 (or the pseudogene TRBV3-2), with 11 nucleotides matching TRBD1. CDR3 size: 16 residues. V was pared by 1 base and J by 5 bases, with 6 bases of the junction left unmatched. Looked up from germline, CDR1 is LGHDT and CDR2 is YNNKEL (reference sequence).